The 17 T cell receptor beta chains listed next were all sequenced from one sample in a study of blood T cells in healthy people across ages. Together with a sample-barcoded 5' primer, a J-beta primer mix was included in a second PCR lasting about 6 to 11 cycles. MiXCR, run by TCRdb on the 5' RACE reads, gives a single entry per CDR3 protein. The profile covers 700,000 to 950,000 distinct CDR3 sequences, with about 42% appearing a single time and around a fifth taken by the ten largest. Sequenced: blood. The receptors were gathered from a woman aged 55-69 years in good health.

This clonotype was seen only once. CDR3 nucleotide sequence: TGCGCCAGCAGCCAAGAGAGAGCGGGTCCCCAGCATTTT. Its translation is CASSQERAGPQHF. This chain uses TRBV4-3 with TRBJ1-5; D gene uncertain. This CDR3 is 13 amino acids long. Germline V gene sequence: CDR1 LGHNA, CDR2 YSLEER. Trimming removed 0 bases from V and 10 bases from J, with 10 bases in between.

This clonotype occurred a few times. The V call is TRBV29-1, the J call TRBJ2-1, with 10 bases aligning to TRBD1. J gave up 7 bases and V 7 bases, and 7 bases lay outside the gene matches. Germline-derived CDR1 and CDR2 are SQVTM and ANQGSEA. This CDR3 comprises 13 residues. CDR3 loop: CSATGTGVNEQFF. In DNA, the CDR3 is TGCAGCGCTACCGGGACAGGGGTGAATGAGCAGTTCTTC.

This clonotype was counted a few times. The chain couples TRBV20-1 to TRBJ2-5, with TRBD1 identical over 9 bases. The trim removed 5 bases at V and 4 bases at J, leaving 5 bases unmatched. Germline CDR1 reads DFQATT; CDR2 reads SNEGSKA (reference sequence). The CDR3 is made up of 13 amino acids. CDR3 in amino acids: CSAPGTGTETQYF. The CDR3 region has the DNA TGCAGTGCTCCCGGGACAGGGACAGAGACCCAGTACTTC.

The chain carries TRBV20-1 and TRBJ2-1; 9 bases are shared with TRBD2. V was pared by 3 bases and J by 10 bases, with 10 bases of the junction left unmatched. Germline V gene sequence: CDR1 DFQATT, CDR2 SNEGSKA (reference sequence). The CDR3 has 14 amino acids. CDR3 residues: CSARTSGPRDEQFF. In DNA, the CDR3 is TGCAGTGCTAGGACTAGCGGCCCTAGGGACGAGCAGTTCTTC.

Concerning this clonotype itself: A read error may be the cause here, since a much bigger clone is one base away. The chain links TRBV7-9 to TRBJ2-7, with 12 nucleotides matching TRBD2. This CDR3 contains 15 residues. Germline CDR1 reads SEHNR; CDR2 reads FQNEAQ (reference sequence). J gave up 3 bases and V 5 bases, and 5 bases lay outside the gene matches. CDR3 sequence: CASSPPGLAGYEQYF. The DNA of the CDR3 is TGTGCCAGCAGCCCACCGGGACTAGCGGGCTACGAGCAGTACTTC. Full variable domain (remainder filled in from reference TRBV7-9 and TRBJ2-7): DTGVSQNPRHKITKRGQNVTFRCDPISEHNRLYWYRQTLGQGPEFLTYFQNEAQLEKSRLLSDRFSAERPKGSFSTLEIQRTEQGDSAMYLCASSPPGLAGYEQYFGPGTRLTVT.

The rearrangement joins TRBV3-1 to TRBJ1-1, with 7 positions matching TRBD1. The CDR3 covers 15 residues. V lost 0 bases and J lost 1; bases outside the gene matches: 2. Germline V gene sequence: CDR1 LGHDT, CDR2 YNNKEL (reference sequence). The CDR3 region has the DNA TGTGCCAGCAGCCAAGAGTCAGGGGGGAACACTGAAGCTTTCTTT. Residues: CASSQESGGNTEAFF.

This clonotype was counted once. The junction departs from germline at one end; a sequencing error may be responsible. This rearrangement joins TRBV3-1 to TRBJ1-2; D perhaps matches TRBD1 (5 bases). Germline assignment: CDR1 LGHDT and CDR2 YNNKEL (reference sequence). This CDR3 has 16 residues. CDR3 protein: CASGHVVPGTNYGYTF. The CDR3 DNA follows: TGTGCCAGCGGCCATGTTGTGCCAGGGACTAACTATGGCTACACCTTC.

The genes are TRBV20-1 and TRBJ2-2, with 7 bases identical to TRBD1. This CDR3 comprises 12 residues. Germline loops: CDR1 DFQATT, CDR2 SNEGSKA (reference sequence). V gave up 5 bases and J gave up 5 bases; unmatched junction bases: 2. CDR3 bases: TGCAGTGCTCGGGGACAGACCGGGGAGCTGTTTTTT. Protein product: CSARGQTGELFF.

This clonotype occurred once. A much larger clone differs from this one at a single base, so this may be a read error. The CDR3 DNA is TGTACCAGCAGGTGGGGGTCCTCCTACGAGCAGTACTTC. Its protein product is CTSRWGSSYEQYF. The chain is built from TRBV7-9 and TRBJ2-4; tentatively, D is TRBD1 or TRBD2 (5 bases each). The J call could be wrong; TRBJ2-7 is a better fit for the DNA end. The V gene's germline CDR1 is SEHNR and CDR2 FQNEAQ (reference sequence). The CDR3 has 13 amino acids.

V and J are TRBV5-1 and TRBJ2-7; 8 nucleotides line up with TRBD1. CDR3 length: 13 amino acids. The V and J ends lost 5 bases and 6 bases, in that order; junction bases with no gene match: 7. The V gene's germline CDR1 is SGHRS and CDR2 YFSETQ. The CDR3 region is CASSNNQGAEQYF. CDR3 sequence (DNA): TGCGCCAGCAGTAATAACCAGGGGGCCGAGCAGTACTTC.

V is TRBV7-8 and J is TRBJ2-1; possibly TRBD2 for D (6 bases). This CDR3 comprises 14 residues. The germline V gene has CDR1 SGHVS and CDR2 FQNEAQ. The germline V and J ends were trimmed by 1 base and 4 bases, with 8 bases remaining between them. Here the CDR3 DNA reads TGTGCCAGCAGCTTAGGGGACTTATACAATGAGCAGTTCTTC. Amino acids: CASSLGDLYNEQFF. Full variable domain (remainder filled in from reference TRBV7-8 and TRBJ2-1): GAGVSQSPRYKVAKRGQDVALRCDPISGHVSLFWYQQALGQGPEFLTYFQNEAQLDKSGLPSDRFFAERPEGSVSTLKIQRTQQEDSAVYLCASSLGDLYNEQFFGPGTRLTVL.

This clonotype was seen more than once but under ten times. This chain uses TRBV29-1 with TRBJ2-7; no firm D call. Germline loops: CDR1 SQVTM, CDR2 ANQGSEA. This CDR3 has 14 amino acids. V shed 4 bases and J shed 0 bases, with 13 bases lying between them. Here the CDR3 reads CSVVPGWSSYEQYF. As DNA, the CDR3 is TGCAGCGTTGTACCCGGCTGGTCCTCCTACGAGCAGTACTTC.

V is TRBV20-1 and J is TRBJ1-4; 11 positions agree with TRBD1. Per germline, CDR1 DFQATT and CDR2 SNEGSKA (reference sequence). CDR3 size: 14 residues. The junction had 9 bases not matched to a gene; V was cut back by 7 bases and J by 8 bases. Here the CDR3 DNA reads TGCAGTGTTAATGGACAGGGGGCAAGGGAAAAACTGTTTTTT. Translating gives CSVNGQGAREKLFF.

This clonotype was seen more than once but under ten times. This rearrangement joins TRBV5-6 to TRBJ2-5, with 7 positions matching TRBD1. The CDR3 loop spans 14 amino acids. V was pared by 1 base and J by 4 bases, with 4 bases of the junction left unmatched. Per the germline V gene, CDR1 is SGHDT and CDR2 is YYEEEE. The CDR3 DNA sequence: TGTGCCAGCAGCTTGCCGCCAGGGGGAGAGACCCAGTACTTC. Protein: CASSLPPGGETQYF.

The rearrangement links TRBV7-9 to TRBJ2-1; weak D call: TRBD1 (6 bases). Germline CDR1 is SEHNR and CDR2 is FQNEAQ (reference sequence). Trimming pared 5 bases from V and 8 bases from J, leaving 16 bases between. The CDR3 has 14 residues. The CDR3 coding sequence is TGTGCCAGCAGCCCTCGACTGGGACAATATGAGCAGTTCTTC. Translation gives CASSPRLGQYEQFF.

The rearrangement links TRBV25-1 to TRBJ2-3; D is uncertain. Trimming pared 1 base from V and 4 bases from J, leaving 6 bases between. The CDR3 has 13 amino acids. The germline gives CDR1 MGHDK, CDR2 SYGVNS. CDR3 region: CASSESWADTQYF. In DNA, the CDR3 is TGTGCCAGCAGTGAATCTTGGGCAGATACGCAGTATTTT.

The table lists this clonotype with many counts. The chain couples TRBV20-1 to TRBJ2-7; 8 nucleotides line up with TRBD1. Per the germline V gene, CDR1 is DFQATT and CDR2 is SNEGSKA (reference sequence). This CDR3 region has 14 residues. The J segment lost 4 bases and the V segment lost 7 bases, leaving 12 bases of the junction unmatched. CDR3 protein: CSEEAAGGMYEQYF. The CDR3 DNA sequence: TGCAGTGAAGAGGCGGCAGGGGGCATGTACGAGCAGTACTTC.